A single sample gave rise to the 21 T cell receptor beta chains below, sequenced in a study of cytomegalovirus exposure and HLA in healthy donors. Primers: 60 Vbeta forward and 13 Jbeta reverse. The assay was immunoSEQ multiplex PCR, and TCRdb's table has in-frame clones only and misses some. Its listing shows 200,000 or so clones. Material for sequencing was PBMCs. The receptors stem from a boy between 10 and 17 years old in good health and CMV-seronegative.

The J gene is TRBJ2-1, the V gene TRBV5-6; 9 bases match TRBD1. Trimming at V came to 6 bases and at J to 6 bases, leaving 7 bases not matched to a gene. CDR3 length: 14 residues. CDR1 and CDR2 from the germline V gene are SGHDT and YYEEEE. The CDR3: CASILGTGINEQFF. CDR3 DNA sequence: TGTGCCAGCATCCTCGGGACAGGGATCAATGAGCAGTTCTTC. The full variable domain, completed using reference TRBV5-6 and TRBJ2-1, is DAGVTQSPTHLIKTRGQQVTLRCSPKSGHDTVSWYQQALGQGPQFIFQYYEEEERQRGNFPDRFSGHQFPNYSSELNVNALLLGDSALYLCASILGTGINEQFFGPGTRLTVL.

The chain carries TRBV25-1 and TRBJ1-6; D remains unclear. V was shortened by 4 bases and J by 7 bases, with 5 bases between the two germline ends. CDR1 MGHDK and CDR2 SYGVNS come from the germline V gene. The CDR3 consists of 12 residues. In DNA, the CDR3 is TGTGCCAGCAGTGGCTACAATTCACCCCTCCACTTT. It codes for CASSGYNSPLHF.

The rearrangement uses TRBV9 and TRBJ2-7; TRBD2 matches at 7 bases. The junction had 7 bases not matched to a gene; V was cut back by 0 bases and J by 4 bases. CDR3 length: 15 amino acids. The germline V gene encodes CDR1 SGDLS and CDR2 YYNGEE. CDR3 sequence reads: CASSVGGGALYEQYF. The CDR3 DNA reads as TGTGCCAGCAGCGTAGGCGGGGGAGCCTTGTACGAGCAGTACTTC.

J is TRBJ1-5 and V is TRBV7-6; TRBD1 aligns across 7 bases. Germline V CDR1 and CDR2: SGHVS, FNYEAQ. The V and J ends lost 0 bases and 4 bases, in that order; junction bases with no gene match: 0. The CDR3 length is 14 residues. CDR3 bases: TGTGCCAGCAGCTTAGCGACAGGGAATCAGCCCCAGCATTTT. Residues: CASSLATGNQPQHF.

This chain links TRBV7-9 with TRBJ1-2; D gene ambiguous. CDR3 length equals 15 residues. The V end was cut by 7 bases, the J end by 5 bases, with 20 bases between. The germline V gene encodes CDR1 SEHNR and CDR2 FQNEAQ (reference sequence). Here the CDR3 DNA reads TGTGCCAGCACCCACGGGTCTCCTCCTGAATATGGCTACACCTTC. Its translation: CASTHGSPPEYGYTF.

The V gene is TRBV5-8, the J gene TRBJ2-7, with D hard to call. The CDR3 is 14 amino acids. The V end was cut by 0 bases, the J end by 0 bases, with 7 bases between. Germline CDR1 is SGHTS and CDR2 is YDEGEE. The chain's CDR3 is CASSLVASSYEQYF. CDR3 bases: TGTGCCAGCAGCTTGGTTGCGAGCTCCTACGAGCAGTACTTC.

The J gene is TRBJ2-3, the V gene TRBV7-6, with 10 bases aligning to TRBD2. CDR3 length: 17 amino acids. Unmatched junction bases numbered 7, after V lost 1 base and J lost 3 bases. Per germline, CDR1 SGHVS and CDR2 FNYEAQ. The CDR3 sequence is CASSLGVAGGITDTQYF. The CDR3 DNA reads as TGTGCCAGCAGCTTAGGGGTAGCGGGGGGCATTACAGATACGCAGTATTTT. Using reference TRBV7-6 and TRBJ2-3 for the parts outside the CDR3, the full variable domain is GAGVSQSPRYKVTKRGQDVALRCDPISGHVSLYWYRQALGQGPEFLTYFNYEAQQDKSGLPNDRFSAERPEGSISTLTIQRTEQRDSAMYRCASSLGVAGGITDTQYFGPGTRLTVL.

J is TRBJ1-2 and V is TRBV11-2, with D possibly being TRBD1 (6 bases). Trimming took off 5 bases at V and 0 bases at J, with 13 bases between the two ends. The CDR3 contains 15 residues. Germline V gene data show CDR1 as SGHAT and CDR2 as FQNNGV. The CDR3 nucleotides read TGTGCCAGCAGCCAAGGGACACCAGCTAACTATGGCTACACCTTC. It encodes CASSQGTPANYGYTF.

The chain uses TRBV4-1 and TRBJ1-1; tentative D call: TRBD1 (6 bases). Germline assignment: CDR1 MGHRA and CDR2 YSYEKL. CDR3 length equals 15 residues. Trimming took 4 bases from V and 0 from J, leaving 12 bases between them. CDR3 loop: CASSPPGDMNTEAFF. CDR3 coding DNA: TGCGCCAGCAGCCCCCCCGGGGACATGAACACTGAAGCTTTCTTT.

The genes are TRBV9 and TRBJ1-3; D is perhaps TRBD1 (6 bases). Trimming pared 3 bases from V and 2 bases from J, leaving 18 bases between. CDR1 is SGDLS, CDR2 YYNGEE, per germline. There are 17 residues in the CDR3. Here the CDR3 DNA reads TGTGCCAGCAGCGGCCTTAGGGGGGGGAATGCTGGAAACACCATATATTTT. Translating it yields CASSGLRGGNAGNTIYF. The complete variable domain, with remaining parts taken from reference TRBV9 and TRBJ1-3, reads DSGVTQTPKHLITATGQRVTLRCSPRSGDLSVYWYQQSLDQGLQFLIQYYNGEERAKGNILERFSAQQFPDLHSELNLSSLELGDSALYFCASSGLRGGNAGNTIYFGEGSWLTVV.

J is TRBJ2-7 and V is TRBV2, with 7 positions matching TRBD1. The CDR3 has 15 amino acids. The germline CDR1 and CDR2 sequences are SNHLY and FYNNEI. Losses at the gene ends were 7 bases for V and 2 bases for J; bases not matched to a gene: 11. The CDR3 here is CASTLIWQGAYEQYF. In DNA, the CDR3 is TGTGCCAGCACCCTAATTTGGCAGGGGGCCTACGAGCAGTACTTC.

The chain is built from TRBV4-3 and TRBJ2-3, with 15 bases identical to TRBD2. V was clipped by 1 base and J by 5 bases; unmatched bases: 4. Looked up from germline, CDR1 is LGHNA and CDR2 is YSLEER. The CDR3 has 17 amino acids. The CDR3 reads CASSQVGLAGGGDTQYF. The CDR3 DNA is TGCGCCAGCAGCCAAGTGGGACTAGCGGGGGGTGGAGATACGCAGTATTTT.

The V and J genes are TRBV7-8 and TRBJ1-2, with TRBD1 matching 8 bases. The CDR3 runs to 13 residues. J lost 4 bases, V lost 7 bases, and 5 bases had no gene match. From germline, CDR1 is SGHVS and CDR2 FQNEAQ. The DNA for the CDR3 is TGTGCCAGCACCCCCGACAGGGGCTATGGCTACACCTTC. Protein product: CASTPDRGYGYTF.

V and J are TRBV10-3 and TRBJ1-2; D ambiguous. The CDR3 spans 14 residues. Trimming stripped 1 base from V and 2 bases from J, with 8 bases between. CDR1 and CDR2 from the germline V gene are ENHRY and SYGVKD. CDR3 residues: CAISELTGNYGYTF. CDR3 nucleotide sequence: TGTGCCATCAGTGAGTTGACGGGAAACTATGGCTACACCTTC.

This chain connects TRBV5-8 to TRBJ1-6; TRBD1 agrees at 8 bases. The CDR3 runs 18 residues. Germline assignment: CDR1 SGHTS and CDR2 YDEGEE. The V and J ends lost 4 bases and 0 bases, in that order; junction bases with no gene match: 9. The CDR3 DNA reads TGTGCCAGCAGCCAGGGTTTTCAGGGGGCCTCCTATAATTCACCCCTCCACTTT. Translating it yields CASSQGFQGASYNSPLHF. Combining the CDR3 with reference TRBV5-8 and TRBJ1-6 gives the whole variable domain EAGVTQSPTHLIKTRGQQATLRCSPISGHTSVYWYQQALGLGLQFLLWYDEGEERNRGNFPPRFSGRQFPNYSSELNVNALELEDSALYLCASSQGFQGASYNSPLHFGNGTRLTVT.

In nucleotides, the CDR3 is TGCAGCGTTCAGTGGGAGGGGAACACTGAAGCTTTCTTT. As protein: CSVQWEGNTEAFF. The chain has TRBV29-1 and TRBJ1-1; D ambiguous. V was trimmed by 5 bases and J by 1 base, leaving 11 bases between them. Germline V gives CDR1 SQVTM, CDR2 ANQGSEA. The CDR3 runs 13 residues.

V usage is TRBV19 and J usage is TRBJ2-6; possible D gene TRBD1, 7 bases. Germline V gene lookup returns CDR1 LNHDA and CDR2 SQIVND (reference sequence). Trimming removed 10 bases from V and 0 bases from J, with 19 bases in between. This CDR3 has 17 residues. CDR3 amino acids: CATTPGGQSSGANVLTF. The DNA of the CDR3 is TGTGCCACCACTCCCGGGGGACAGAGCTCTGGGGCCAACGTCCTGACTTTC.

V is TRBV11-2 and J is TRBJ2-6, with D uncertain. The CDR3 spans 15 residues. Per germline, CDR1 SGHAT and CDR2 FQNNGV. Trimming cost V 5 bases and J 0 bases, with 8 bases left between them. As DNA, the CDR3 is TGTGCCAGCAGCCCCCAGCGCTCTGGGGCCAACGTCCTGACTTTC. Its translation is CASSPQRSGANVLTF.

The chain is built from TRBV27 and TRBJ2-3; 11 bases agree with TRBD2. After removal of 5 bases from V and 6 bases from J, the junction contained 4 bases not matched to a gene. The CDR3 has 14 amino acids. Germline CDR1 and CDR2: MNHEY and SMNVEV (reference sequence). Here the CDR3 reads CASSLRLAGDTQYF. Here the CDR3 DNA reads TGTGCCAGCAGTCTTCGACTAGCGGGGGATACGCAGTATTTT.

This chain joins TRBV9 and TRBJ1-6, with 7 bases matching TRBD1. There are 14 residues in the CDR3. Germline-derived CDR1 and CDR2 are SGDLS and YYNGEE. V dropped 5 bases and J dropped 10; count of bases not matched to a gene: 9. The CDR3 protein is CASSPDRVGSPLHF. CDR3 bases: TGTGCCAGCAGTCCAGACAGGGTGGGATCACCCCTCCACTTT.

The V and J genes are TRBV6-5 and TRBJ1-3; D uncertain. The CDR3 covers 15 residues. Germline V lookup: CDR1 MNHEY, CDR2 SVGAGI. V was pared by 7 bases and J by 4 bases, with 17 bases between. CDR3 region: CASTRVRAHGNTIYF. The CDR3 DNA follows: TGTGCCAGCACACGAGTGCGGGCGCACGGAAACACCATATATTTT.